The 15 T cell receptor beta chains presented below share a single source sample, sequenced in a study of human T cells and chemical hapten exposure. Time point specified: pre-sensitization, week 0. Treatment noted: therapeutic diphenylcyclopropenone sensitization with weekly scalp DPC. TCRdb re-called the RACE reads through MiXCR, storing one row per CDR3 protein. Of approximately 320,000 distinct CDR3 sequences in the sample, over 5% were seen once. The specimen was whole blood, collected in connection with sensitization to the hapten diphenylcyclopropenone (DPC). The receptor source for this set is a woman under 30 with alopecia areata. Some clones in this sample may be carry-over from other donors' samples.

This clonotype turned up a few times. V gene TRBV20-1 combines with J gene TRBJ2-2; no clear D. V lost 1 base and J 4 bases, leaving 10 bases between the germline ends. Germline loops: CDR1 DFQATT, CDR2 SNEGSKA (reference sequence). The CDR3 is made up of 14 amino acids. Here the CDR3 DNA reads TGCAGTGCTAGAGTCCCCGCGGCCACCGGGGAGCTGTTTTTT. Amino acids: CSARVPAATGELFF.

V is TRBV2 and J is TRBJ2-5; D not certain. The CDR3 loop spans 13 amino acids. Between the trimmed V and J ends, which lost 3 bases and 2 bases, there was a span of 7 bases. The V gene's germline CDR1 is SNHLY and CDR2 FYNNEI. CDR3 DNA sequence: TGTGCCAGCAGTGAGTTATCACAAGAGACCCAGTACTTC. The encoded protein is CASSELSQETQYF.

This clonotype was counted ten times or more. The chain recombines TRBV7-9 with TRBJ2-7; D is perhaps TRBD2 (7 bases). The CDR3 is 15 amino acids. Trimming stripped 4 bases from V and 4 bases from J, with 17 bases between. Germline assignment: CDR1 SEHNR and CDR2 FQNEAQ (reference sequence). CDR3 DNA sequence: TGTGCCAGCAGCTACCCGGGCGGGGGCAGTTACGAGCAGTACTTC. Its protein product is CASSYPGGGSYEQYF.

CDR3 loop: CSARHSYREWYEQYF. The DNA for the CDR3 is TGCAGTGCTAGACATTCATACAGGGAATGGTACGAGCAGTACTTC. This chain links TRBV20-1 with TRBJ2-7; a possible D gene is TRBD1 (6 bases). Trimming took 2 bases from V and 4 from J, leaving 18 bases between them. The CDR3 has 15 residues. The germline gives CDR1 DFQATT, CDR2 SNEGSKA (reference sequence).

In this sample, this clonotype turned up a few times. The V gene is TRBV3-1, the J gene TRBJ2-2, with no clear D. This CDR3 is built from 15 residues. Germline CDR1 is LGHDT and CDR2 is YNNKEL (reference sequence). Deletions cut 6 bases from V and 6 bases from J, with 17 bases between. The DNA of the CDR3 is TGTGCCAGCAGATTCTCTGGTAGCACTGCCGGGGAGCTGTTTTTT. Encoded protein: CASRFSGSTAGELFF.

This clonotype was observed a handful of times. The chain joins TRBV7-8 to TRBJ1-4; 7 nucleotides line up with TRBD1. The CDR3 has 17 residues. V shed 4 bases, J shed 2 bases, and the junction held 10 bases outside the gene matches. Germline values: CDR1 SGHVS, CDR2 FQNEAQ. CDR3 region: CASSSTGLSHTNEKLFF. The CDR3 nucleotides read TGTGCCAGCAGCTCGACAGGGTTATCTCACACTAATGAAAAACTGTTTTTT.

In this sample, this clonotype turned up a few times. The chain is built from TRBV4-3 and TRBJ2-2; weak D call: TRBD2 (5 bases). The CDR3 is made up of 16 amino acids. Per germline, CDR1 LGHNA and CDR2 YSLEER. Trimming removed 1 base at V and 0 bases at J, with 9 bases between. The CDR3 DNA is TGCGCCAGCAGCCAAGGAGGGCCTCCGAACACCGGGGAGCTGTTTTTT. Its translation: CASSQGGPPNTGELFF.

This clonotype was found a few times. This rearrangement joins TRBV2 to TRBJ1-4, with unresolved D. CDR1 and CDR2 (germline): SNHLY, FYNNEI. This CDR3 comprises 14 residues. Trimming left V 5 bases short and J 0 bases short, with 7 bases between. This CDR3 is CASSQVATNEKLFF. As DNA, the CDR3 is TGTGCCAGCAGTCAAGTTGCAACTAATGAAAAACTGTTTTTT.

Only one count was recorded for this clonotype. A read error may produce the germline difference seen at one junction end. The rearrangement uses TRBV4-1 and TRBJ1-1; perhaps TRBD1 as D (5 bases). The CDR3 is 15 residues long. The germline V gene encodes CDR1 MGHRA and CDR2 YSYEKL. The CDR3 coding sequence is TGCACCAGCAGCGGTCGACAGATACAGAACACTGAAGCTTTCTTT. As protein: CTSSGRQIQNTEAFF.

This clonotype appeared many times. CDR3: CASSQLRGKRQAKNIQYF. The CDR3, as DNA: TGTGCCAGCAGCCAACTCCGGGGAAAAAGACAAGCCAAAAACATTCAGTACTTC. The V gene is TRBV3-1, the J gene TRBJ2-4; D perhaps matches TRBD2 (5 bases). V gave up 2 bases and J gave up 0 bases, with 17 bases separating them. CDR3 size: 18 residues. Per the germline V gene, CDR1 is LGHDT and CDR2 is YNNKEL (reference sequence).

The chain recombines TRBV19 with TRBJ1-2, with 8 bases lining up with TRBD1. The germline V gene encodes CDR1 LNHDA and CDR2 SQIVND (reference sequence). The CDR3 is made up of 11 amino acids. V dropped 11 bases and J dropped 8; count of bases not matched to a gene: 7. The CDR3 nucleotides are TGTGCCGTGCAGGGGGCGGACGGCTACACCTTC. Amino acids: CAVQGADGYTF.

This clonotype was counted a few times. The V gene is TRBV4-3, the J gene TRBJ1-4; 7 nucleotides agree with TRBD1. J lost 6 bases, V lost 0 bases, and 13 bases had no gene match. Germline V gene sequence: CDR1 LGHNA, CDR2 YSLEER. The CDR3 covers 18 residues. CDR3 sequence (DNA): TGCGCCAGCAGCCAAGATGGGTTGCCAGGGACAGTGGATGAAAAACTGTTTTTT. It codes for CASSQDGLPGTVDEKLFF.

V is TRBV7-9 and J is TRBJ1-1; D gene ambiguous. Trimming left V 1 base short and J 5 bases short, with 11 bases between. The germline V gene has CDR1 SEHNR and CDR2 FQNEAQ (reference sequence). The CDR3 is made up of 14 amino acids. CDR3 residues: CASSLGEEWTEAFF. The CDR3 DNA is TGTGCCAGCAGCTTAGGGGAGGAGTGGACTGAAGCTTTCTTT. The full variable domain, with the rest looked up from reference TRBV7-9 and TRBJ1-1, is DTGVSQNPRHKITKRGQNVTFRCDPISEHNRLYWYRQTLGQGPEFLTYFQNEAQLEKSRLLSDRFSAERPKGSFSTLEIQRTEQGDSAMYLCASSLGEEWTEAFFGQGTRLTVV.

The sample holds many counts of this clonotype. V usage is TRBV7-2 and J usage is TRBJ1-6; possibly TRBD1 for D (6 bases). The V end lost 4 bases, the J end lost 5 bases, and 15 bases lay between the germline ends. This CDR3 region has 16 residues. Germline values: CDR1 SGHTA, CDR2 FQGNSA. The CDR3 loop reads CASSSSRGGHNSPLHF. CDR3 bases: TGTGCCAGCAGCTCGAGTAGGGGGGGGCATAATTCACCCCTCCACTTT.

Only a few counts were recorded for this clonotype. CDR3 in amino acids: CASSIHSAGELFF. The DNA for the CDR3 is TGTGCCAGCAGCATACACAGCGCCGGGGAGCTGTTTTTT. J is TRBJ2-2 and V is TRBV11-3, with unresolved D. V dropped 5 bases and J dropped 6 bases, with 10 bases sitting between them. The CDR3 loop spans 13 amino acids. Germline V gene sequence: CDR1 SGHNT, CDR2 YENEEA.